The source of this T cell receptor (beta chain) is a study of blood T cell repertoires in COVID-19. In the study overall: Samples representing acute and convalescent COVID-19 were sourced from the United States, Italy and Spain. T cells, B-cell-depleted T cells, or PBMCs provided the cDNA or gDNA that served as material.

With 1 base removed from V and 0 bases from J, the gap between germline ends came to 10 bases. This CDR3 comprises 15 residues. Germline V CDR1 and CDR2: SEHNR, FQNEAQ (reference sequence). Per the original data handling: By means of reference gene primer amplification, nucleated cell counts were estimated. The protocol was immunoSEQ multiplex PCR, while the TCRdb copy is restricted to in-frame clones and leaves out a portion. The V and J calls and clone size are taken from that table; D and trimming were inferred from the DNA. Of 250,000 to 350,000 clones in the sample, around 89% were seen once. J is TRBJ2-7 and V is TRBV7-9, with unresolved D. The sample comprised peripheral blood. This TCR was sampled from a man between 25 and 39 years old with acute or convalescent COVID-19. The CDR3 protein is CASSLGRPYSYEQYF. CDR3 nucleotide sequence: TGTGCCAGCAGCTTAGGGCGGCCTTACTCCTACGAGCAGTACTTC. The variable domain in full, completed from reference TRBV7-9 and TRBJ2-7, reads DTGVSQNPRHKITKRGQNVTFRCDPISEHNRLYWYRQTLGQGPEFLTYFQNEAQLEKSRLLSDRFSAERPKGSFSTLEIQRTEQGDSAMYLCASSLGRPYSYEQYFGPGTRLTVT.